This is a list of T cell receptor beta chains from one sample in a study of T-cell reconstitution after alpha-beta-depleted transplantation in children. Using its own MiXCR run on the PCR reads, TCRdb lists one record per CDR3 protein. Among 250,000 to 400,000 distinct CDR3 sequences listed, 23% were seen once. The sequencing used PBMCs, mostly from graft donor cells, collected 180 days after TCRalphabeta/CD19-depleted stem cell transplant. The source is a male patient younger than 18 who had a stem cell transplant for acute lymphoblastic leukemia, so the T cells may come from the graft donor. Each CDR3 is given without its conserved first and last residue.

SARDLAGTSYNEQF,TRBV20-1
ASSGDGAYNSPLH,TRBV19
SARGTSGNNEQF,TRBV20-1
ASSLAQGGVYEQY,TRBV7-9
ATSETGKRENEQF,TRBV24-1
ASTLRGSRNEQY,TRBV12-3/TRBV12-4
ASSYGGRKNIQY,TRBV27
SASTPPDTQY,TRBV20-1
SATTSGRAKSLWEQY,TRBV20-1
ASSVGGGDKNIQY,TRBV9
ASSQDVGWTGELF,TRBV4-1
ASSLAPHYEQY,TRBV7-2
ASSLQGRSEETQY,TRBV12-3/TRBV12-4
AISGVPGGSSYNEQF,TRBV10-3
ASSQDRPSSSTDNEQF,TRBV3-1
ASVRRADEKLF,TRBV7-9
ASSPRTWHNEQY,TRBV12-3/TRBV12-4
ASSVGGTSGPYEQY,TRBV9
ASSLVGTSGPGEQY,TRBV5-1
ASSGDPGTTGELF,TRBV9
ASSGTSGYYEQY,TRBV25-1
SARDSPNQPQH,TRBV20-1
ASSKDEQY,TRBV5-1
ASSLEGWGYGYT,TRBV7-2
ASTSGANVLT,TRBV7-9
ASRLITYNTGELF,TRBV6-5
ASSLRDREETQY,TRBV5-1
ASREKKETQY,TRBV5-1
ASSLSGDYTEAF,TRBV27
SAKIGEGTGELF,TRBV20-1